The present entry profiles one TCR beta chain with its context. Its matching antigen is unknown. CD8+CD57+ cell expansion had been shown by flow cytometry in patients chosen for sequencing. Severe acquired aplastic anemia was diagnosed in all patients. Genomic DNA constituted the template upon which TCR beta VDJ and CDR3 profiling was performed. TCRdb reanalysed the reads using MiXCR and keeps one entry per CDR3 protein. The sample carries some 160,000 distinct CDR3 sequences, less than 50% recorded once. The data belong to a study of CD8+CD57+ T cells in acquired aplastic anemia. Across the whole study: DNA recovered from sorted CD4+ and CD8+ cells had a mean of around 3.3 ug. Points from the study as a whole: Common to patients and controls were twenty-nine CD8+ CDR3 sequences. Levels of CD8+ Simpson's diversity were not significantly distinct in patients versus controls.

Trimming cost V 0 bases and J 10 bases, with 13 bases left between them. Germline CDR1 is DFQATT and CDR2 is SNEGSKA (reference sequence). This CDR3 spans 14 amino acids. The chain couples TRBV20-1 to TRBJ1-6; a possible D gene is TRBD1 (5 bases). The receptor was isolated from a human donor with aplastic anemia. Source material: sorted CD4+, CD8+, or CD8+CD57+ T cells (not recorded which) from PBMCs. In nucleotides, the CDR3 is TGCAGTGCTAGAGATCTCCGGGGGTCGTCACCCCTCCACTTT. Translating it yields CSARDLRGSSPLHF.